This T cell receptor beta chain was identified during a study of technical replicates of blood from a few donors. Sequencing was performed with immunoSEQ multiplex PCR; in TCRdb, only in-frame clones are kept and a portion is missing. The sample has approximately 97,000 clones, roughly 95% seen once. Germline CDR1 is ENHRY and CDR2 is SYGVKD. This CDR3 region has 15 residues. Between the trimmed V and J ends, which lost 2 bases and 7 bases, there was a span of 15 bases. The source is a human donor in good health. Input material: T cells isolated from PBMCs. The chain is built from TRBV10-3 and TRBJ2-1; D remains ambiguous. CDR3 DNA sequence: TGTGCCATCAGTGAGGTTCAGGCGCCCGCGAATGAGCAGTTCTTC. Protein sequence: CAISEVQAPANEQFF.